One sample yielded the 31 T cell receptor beta chains listed below, sequenced in a study of T cells in narcolepsy. Sequencing was performed with immunoSEQ multiplex PCR; in TCRdb, only in-frame clones are kept and a portion is missing. This sample has around 26,000 clones; less than 70% occur once, and the top ten carry around 12%. Sequenced: memory (CD45RA-) CD4+ T cells from blood. The receptors originated from a human donor in good health.

V is TRBV7-2 and J is TRBJ2-1; TRBD2 matches 8 bases. This CDR3 region has 15 residues. CDR1 and CDR2 from the germline V gene are SGHTA and FQGNSA. V was clipped by 0 bases and J by 3 bases; unmatched bases: 1. CDR3 protein: CASSLARGGYNEQFF. In DNA form, the CDR3 reads TGTGCCAGCAGCTTAGCCCGGGGGGGCTACAATGAGCAGTTCTTC.

This clone has just a few counts. The V gene is TRBV6-6, the J gene TRBJ1-2, with D tentatively TRBD1 (6 bases). The CDR3 totals 16 residues. Between the trimmed V and J ends, which lost 0 bases and 7 bases, there was a span of 18 bases. Germline V gene data show CDR1 as MNHNY and CDR2 as SVGAGI (reference sequence). The DNA of the CDR3 is TGTGCCAGCAGTTACTCCTCTCCCGAGTTAGGGGGTGGCTACACCTTC. Amino acids: CASSYSSPELGGGYTF.

For this clone: The same CDR3 is also encoded by other DNA sequences in this sample. The chain is built from TRBV11-2 and TRBJ2-5; the D gene is possibly TRBD2 (6 bases). CDR3 length: 15 residues. The V gene lost 2 bases and the J gene lost 2 bases, with 12 bases spanning the gap. Germline CDR1 reads SGHAT; CDR2 reads FQNNGV. In DNA, the CDR3 is TGTGCCAGCAGCTTATCGGCGGGGAGGCAAGAGACCCAGTACTTC. It translates to CASSLSAGRQETQYF. Looking up the rest from reference TRBV11-2 and TRBJ2-5 gives the full variable domain: EAGVAQSPRYKIIEKRQSVAFWCNPISGHATLYWYQQILGQGPKLLIQFQNNGVVDDSQLPKDRFSAERLKGVDSTLKIQPAKLEDSAVYLCASSLSAGRQETQYFGPGTRLLVL.

The chain has TRBV29-1 and TRBJ2-1; the match to TRBD2 covers 9 bases. This CDR3 spans 14 amino acids. The germline V gene encodes CDR1 SQVTM and CDR2 ANQGSEA. Trimming cost V 7 bases and J 7 bases; bases outside gene matches: 11. CDR3 amino acids: CSAEGLARRNEQFF. CDR3 nucleotide sequence: TGCAGCGCCGAGGGACTAGCCAGAAGGAATGAGCAGTTCTTC.

The rearrangement uses TRBV7-9 and TRBJ1-5; possibly TRBD1 for D (5 bases). The CDR3 runs to 12 residues. Germline CDR1 reads SEHNR; CDR2 reads FQNEAQ (reference sequence). V was clipped by 4 bases and J by 5 bases, with 6 bases between them. The CDR3 loop is CASSSGDQPQHF. The CDR3 nucleotides read TGTGCCAGCAGCTCGGGGGATCAGCCCCAGCATTTT. The entire variable domain, with the rest obtained from reference TRBV7-9 and TRBJ1-5, is as follows: DTGVSQNPRHKITKRGQNVTFRCDPISEHNRLYWYRQTLGQGPEFLTYFQNEAQLEKSRLLSDRFSAERPKGSFSTLEIQRTEQGDSAMYLCASSSGDQPQHFGDGTRLSIL.

Remarks on this clone: The same CDR3 can be traced to other DNA sequences in this sample. The chain uses TRBV6-5 and TRBJ2-1; 9 bases fit TRBD1. The CDR3 loop spans 13 amino acids. Germline-derived CDR1 and CDR2 are MNHEY and SVGAGI. Trimming took 10 bases from V and 4 from J; bases not matched to a gene: 5. The CDR3 sequence is CATRQGGYNEQFF. As DNA, the CDR3 is TGTGCCACGAGACAGGGGGGTTACAATGAGCAGTTCTTC.

In nucleotides, the CDR3 is TGCGCCAGCAGCTTGGTTACGGAAAGAGGCTACACCTTC. It encodes CASSLVTERGYTF. The chain carries TRBV5-1 and TRBJ1-2; D remains ambiguous. The CDR3 length is 13 residues. Germline assignment: CDR1 SGHRS and CDR2 YFSETQ. V was trimmed by 0 bases and J by 8 bases, leaving 11 bases between them.

Details on this clone: The junction differs from germline at one of its ends, possibly a read error. This rearrangement joins TRBV19 to TRBJ2-7; no reliable D call. There are 13 residues in the CDR3. From germline, CDR1 is LNHDA and CDR2 SQIVND (reference sequence). DNA for the CDR3: TGTGCCAGTAGTTTAGAAGCAGGTTACGAGCAGTACTTC. It is translated as CASSLEAGYEQYF.

This chain links TRBV27 with TRBJ2-1; the match to TRBD2 covers 11 bases. Germline-derived CDR1 and CDR2 are MNHEY and SMNVEV (reference sequence). Trimming took 6 bases from V and 9 from J; bases not matched to a gene: 10. The CDR3 extends over 15 amino acids. The CDR3 loop reads CASSPNRLAGTEQFF. The CDR3 nucleotides are TGTGCCAGCAGCCCTAACCGACTAGCGGGAACTGAGCAGTTCTTC.

The genes are TRBV28 and TRBJ2-7; D gene uncertain. This CDR3 comprises 12 residues. The V gene's germline CDR1 is MDHEN and CDR2 SYDVKM. Trimming removed 5 bases at V and 5 bases at J, with 10 bases between. The CDR3 region has the DNA TGTGCCAGCAGTCTCCCGCGGAACGAGCAGTACTTC. Translating it yields CASSLPRNEQYF.

This chain links TRBV7-7 with TRBJ2-7; possibly TRBD1 for D (5 bases). Germline CDR1 reads SSHAT; CDR2 reads FNYEAQ (reference sequence). The V end was cut by 0 bases, the J end by 6 bases, with 6 bases between. The length of the CDR3 is 12 residues. CDR3 nucleotide sequence: TGTGCCAGCAGCTTAGCGGGGCGCGAGCAGTACTTC. Its protein is CASSLAGREQYF.

V gene TRBV6-1 combines with J gene TRBJ2-3, with D possibly matching TRBD2 (6 bases). Germline V gives CDR1 MNHNS, CDR2 SASEGT. The CDR3 has 15 residues. The ends were cut back, 2 bases at V and 6 bases at J, with 15 bases in the middle. The CDR3 DNA follows: TGTGCCAGCAGTGAACAAACTAGCTCGAGGGATACGCAGTATTTT. Its protein product is CASSEQTSSRDTQYF.

This clone came up a few times. The gene calls are TRBV2 and TRBJ1-1; no clear D. CDR3 length: 14 residues. The germline gives CDR1 SNHLY, CDR2 FYNNEI. Trimming removed 4 bases at V and 1 base at J, with 10 bases between. CDR3 sequence: CASSALLGNTEAFF. CDR3 nucleotide sequence: TGTGCCAGCAGTGCACTCCTGGGGAACACTGAAGCTTTCTTT. The full variable domain, in which reference TRBV2 and TRBJ1-1 provide the parts outside the CDR3, is EPEVTQTPSHQVTQMGQEVILRCVPISNHLYFYWYRQILGQKVEFLVSFYNNEISEKSEIFDDQFSVERPDGSNFTLKIRSTKLEDSAMYFCASSALLGNTEAFFGQGTRLTVV.

This clone was picked up a small number of times. The rearrangement joins TRBV2 to TRBJ1-2; tentatively, D is TRBD1 (5 bases). Per germline, CDR1 SNHLY and CDR2 FYNNEI. CDR3 length equals 15 residues. V was cut by 7 bases and J by 0 bases, with 15 bases left in between. As DNA, the CDR3 is TGTGCCAGCATCCGAGAGGGGTCGGCTAACTATGGCTACACCTTC. Amino acids: CASIREGSANYGYTF.

This clone was observed a handful of times. The chain employs TRBV5-1 and TRBJ2-7; D remains ambiguous. Trimming removed 0 bases at V and 5 bases at J, with 12 bases between. This CDR3 is 14 amino acids long. Germline V gene sequence: CDR1 SGHRS, CDR2 YFSETQ. Here the CDR3 reads CASSLDGWADEQYF. The CDR3 nucleotides are TGCGCCAGCAGCTTGGATGGGTGGGCTGACGAGCAGTACTTC.

This rearrangement joins TRBV5-6 to TRBJ2-2, with 7 bases lining up with TRBD2. CDR3 length: 17 amino acids. Looked up from germline, CDR1 is SGHDT and CDR2 is YYEEEE. The ends lost 2 bases at V and 5 bases at J; junction bases unmatched: 12. CDR3 nucleotides: TGTGCCAGCAGCTTCCGGTCTAGCGGAGTAAGGACCGGGGAGCTGTTTTTT. It codes for CASSFRSSGVRTGELFF.

This sequence joins TRBV5-6 and TRBJ1-5, with a possible D match to TRBD1 (5 bases). This CDR3 has 15 amino acids. Looked up from germline, CDR1 is SGHDT and CDR2 is YYEEEE. V lost 4 bases to trimming and J lost 3 bases, with 14 bases between them. CDR3 nucleotides: TGTGCCAGCAGCAATGGGGGAGGGGACAATCAGCCCCAGCATTTT. Translated, it gives CASSNGGGDNQPQHF.

The chain has TRBV7-8 and TRBJ2-1; D gene uncertain. V dropped 5 bases and J dropped 6 bases, with 11 bases sitting between them. The CDR3 is 13 amino acids. The V gene's germline CDR1 is SGHVS and CDR2 FQNEAQ. CDR3: CASSLRTLNEQFF. The CDR3 DNA reads as TGTGCCAGCAGCCTCCGGACCCTCAATGAGCAGTTCTTC.

The gene calls are TRBV5-4 and TRBJ2-2; 10 bases are shared with TRBD2. This CDR3 is built from 16 residues. The germline CDR1 and CDR2 sequences are SGHNT and YYREEE (reference sequence). The ends lost 3 bases at V and 5 bases at J; junction bases unmatched: 7. The CDR3 reads CASSSQRGGRTGELFF. The CDR3 DNA reads as TGTGCCAGCAGCTCCCAGCGGGGGGGCCGAACCGGGGAGCTGTTTTTT.

This rearrangement joins TRBV7-3 to TRBJ2-3; 7 bases agree with TRBD2. V was clipped by 5 bases and J by 3 bases; unmatched bases: 8. The V gene's germline CDR1 is SGHTA and CDR2 FQGTGA. This CDR3 is built from 15 residues. CDR3: CASSPAGVETDTQYF. CDR3 coding DNA: TGTGCCAGCAGCCCCGCGGGGGTGGAGACAGATACGCAGTATTTT.

By its share, this clone is medium-sized. This rearrangement joins TRBV9 to TRBJ2-2; D gene ambiguous. There are 14 residues in the CDR3. Trimming removed 0 bases at V and 0 bases at J, with 3 bases between. The germline CDR1 and CDR2 sequences are SGDLS and YYNGEE. The CDR3 DNA reads TGTGCCAGCAGCGTAGGGACGAACACCGGGGAGCTGTTTTTT. This encodes CASSVGTNTGELFF.

The chain is built from TRBV2 and TRBJ2-3, with 7 positions matching TRBD2. CDR1 and CDR2 (germline): SNHLY, FYNNEI. V shed 8 bases, J shed 5 bases, and the junction held 13 bases outside the gene matches. The CDR3 runs 15 residues. The CDR3 bases are TGTGCCAGCGCGGAGACAGCGGGATTAGGAGATACGCAGTATTTT. Protein product: CASAETAGLGDTQYF.

CDR3 protein: CASRLGTGAYEQYF. The CDR3 nucleotides read TGTGCCAGCAGACTCGGGACTGGAGCCTACGAGCAGTACTTC. The chain has TRBV6-5 and TRBJ2-7; perhaps TRBD2 as D (6 bases). Germline V CDR1 and CDR2: MNHEY, SVGAGI. This CDR3 contains 14 residues. The germline V and J ends were trimmed by 6 bases and 2 bases, with 14 bases remaining between them.

V usage is TRBV6-1 and J usage is TRBJ1-3; D is unresolved. CDR3 length: 11 amino acids. Germline values: CDR1 MNHNS, CDR2 SASEGT. Between the trimmed V and J ends, which lost 4 bases and 6 bases, there was a span of 4 bases. CDR3 region: CASSVVNTIYF. CDR3 nucleotides: TGTGCCAGCAGTGTCGTAAACACCATATATTTT.

V usage is TRBV5-4 and J usage is TRBJ2-5; 7 bases agree with TRBD1. The V segment lost 4 bases and the J segment 4 bases; nucleotides outside the gene matches: 4. This CDR3 spans 13 amino acids. Germline V lookup: CDR1 SGHNT, CDR2 YYREEE (reference sequence). The CDR3 is CASSPDRAETQYF. In DNA, the CDR3 is TGTGCCAGCAGCCCCGACAGGGCAGAGACCCAGTACTTC.

This chain uses TRBV9 with TRBJ1-4, with D hard to call. This CDR3 region has 15 residues. CDR1 is SGDLS and CDR2 is YYNGEE in the germline V gene. Deletions cut 4 bases from V and 6 bases from J, with 16 bases between. The CDR3 DNA follows: TGTGCCAGCAGCCCTTCGATCCGAACCGATGAAAAACTGTTTTTT. It specifies CASSPSIRTDEKLFF.

This chain uses TRBV5-4 with TRBJ1-3; no firm D call. Germline V CDR1 and CDR2: SGHNT, YYREEE (reference sequence). V lost 3 bases to trimming and J lost 7 bases, with 14 bases between them. This CDR3 is 14 amino acids long. The CDR3 here is CASSYGPSQNTIYF. The CDR3 coding sequence is TGTGCCAGCAGCTACGGACCCAGTCAGAACACCATATATTTT.

J is TRBJ1-6 and V is TRBV30, with a possible D match to TRBD1 (5 bases). The CDR3 extends over 12 amino acids. In germline, CDR1 is GTSNPN, CDR2 SVGIG (reference sequence). With 5 bases removed from V and 8 bases from J, the gap between germline ends came to 10 bases. CDR3 amino acids: CAWDLQDSPLHF. The CDR3 region has the DNA TGTGCCTGGGACCTACAGGATTCACCCCTCCACTTT.

The chain has TRBV11-2 and TRBJ2-6; D is undetermined. The CDR3 covers 16 residues. In germline, CDR1 is SGHAT, CDR2 FQNNGV. V gave up 5 bases and J gave up 2 bases, with 13 bases separating them. The CDR3 sequence is CASSHSWVAGANVLTF. CDR3 DNA: TGTGCCAGCAGCCATTCCTGGGTAGCTGGGGCCAACGTCCTGACTTTC.

This clone showed up just a few times. The chain links TRBV7-2 to TRBJ2-3; D may correspond to TRBD1 or TRBD2 (5 bases each). Germline V gene lookup returns CDR1 SGHTA and CDR2 FQGNSA. The V end lost 2 bases, the J end lost 2 bases, and 8 bases lay between the germline ends. This CDR3 is 14 amino acids long. The DNA of the CDR3 is TGTGCCAGCAGCTTACTGGGGGTCACAGATACGCAGTATTTT. It codes for CASSLLGVTDTQYF.

The chain is built from TRBV2 and TRBJ1-3; TRBD1 agrees at 7 bases. Germline CDR1 is SNHLY and CDR2 is FYNNEI. V dropped 6 bases and J dropped 4; count of bases not matched to a gene: 9. The CDR3 contains 15 residues. The CDR3 loop reads CASRLQGRSGNTIYF. For the CDR3, the DNA is TGTGCCAGCAGACTACAGGGGCGATCCGGAAACACCATATATTTT.